In its sample, the clone carrying this TCR beta chain was seen a few times. One entry per CDR3 protein, called by TCRdb with MiXCR from the RT-PCR reads. The sample contains 70,000 or so distinct CDR3 sequences, about 30% of which appear only once. The data stem from a study of patients and donors after allogeneic stem cell transplantation. Germline V lookup: CDR1 MDHEN, CDR2 SYDVKM. This CDR3 comprises 15 residues. J lost 4 bases, V lost 3 bases, and 7 bases had no gene match. Sequenced material: blood, either unsorted or a sorted T cell fraction (not recorded which). The source is a human donor who was either an allogeneic HSCT recipient or a stem cell or donor lymphocyte infusion donor (not recorded which). It is not recorded whose cells these are; they may come from a transplant donor. J is TRBJ2-7 and V is TRBV28, with 9 positions matching TRBD1. The CDR3 bases are TGTGCCAGCAGTTTTGGGGACAGGGACGCTTACGAGCAGTACTTC. Amino acid sequence: CASSFGDRDAYEQYF.